Detailed here is one TCR beta chain. Its antigen is as yet unknown. Investigators isolated RNA and reverse transcribed it into cDNA to act as the sequencing template. Assay: immunoSEQ multiplex PCR; the TCRdb copy retains only in-frame clones and omits some. The profile covers over 150,000 clones, with 60% appearing a single time and approximately 14% taken by the ten largest. This sample was included in a study of CD8+ T cells in alopecia areata. Treatment indicated: oral pan-JAK inhibitor, 5-10 mg twice daily. Collected material from alopecia areata patients comprised lesional scalp punch biopsies and peripheral blood. General study results and limits: Lesional tissue from the scalp (especially in alopecia totalis/universalis) showed higher clonality than normal scalp. Whether baseline CD8+ expansion is linked to response remains uncertain, given a single nonresponder.

The CDR3 has 14 amino acids. V shed 3 bases, J shed 7 bases, and the junction held 5 bases outside the gene matches. Germline CDR1 and CDR2: SGDLS and YYNGEE. The sequence was obtained from a human donor with alopecia areata. Sequenced here: CD4+ T cells sorted from blood, sampled at week 24, from a patient treated with tofacitinib. The J gene is TRBJ1-2, the V gene TRBV9; 11 bases are a match to TRBD1. The CDR3 sequence is CASSDTGQGGGYTF. The DNA of the CDR3 is TGTGCCAGCAGCGACACGGGACAGGGGGGTGGCTACACCTTC. Filled out from reference TRBV9 and TRBJ1-2, the complete variable domain reads DSGVTQTPKHLITATGQRVTLRCSPRSGDLSVYWYQQSLDQGLQFLIQYYNGEERAKGNILERFSAQQFPDLHSELNLSSLELGDSALYFCASSDTGQGGGYTFGSGTRLTVV.